This TCR beta chain was captured by sequencing in a study of T-cell reconstitution after alpha-beta-depleted transplantation in children. General study points: Expanded graft clones numbering several hundred reportedly gave rise to alpha-beta T cells about two months after transplant.

This clonotype was detected many times. Antigen: not known. During its preparation, the TCRbeta library received unique molecular identifiers. TCRdb re-analysed the PCR reads in MiXCR, keeping a single row per CDR3 protein. Here the sample spans about 440,000 distinct CDR3 sequences, over 40% being singletons. The material was PBMCs, obtained before TCRalphabeta/CD19-depleted stem cell transplant. The sequence was collected from a girl aged 2-9 years with aplastic anemia, due to receive a stem cell transplant.

The CDR3 DNA sequence: TGTGCCAGCAGTGCGGCACTAGCGGGACTACTGGGTGAGCAGTTCTTC. It encodes CASSAALAGLLGEQFF. The chain couples TRBV5-6 to TRBJ2-1, with 10 bases lining up with TRBD2. This CDR3 contains 16 residues. Looked up from germline, CDR1 is SGHDT and CDR2 is YYEEEE. V dropped 5 bases and J dropped 9; count of bases not matched to a gene: 14.